The rows below give T cell receptor beta chains drawn from one sample of a study of Ad26.COV2.S vaccination and SARS-CoV-2 variants. Clones were read by immunoSEQ multiplex PCR, and TCRdb kept only the in-frame ones, dropping some. This sample has about 420,000 clones, with around 87% found just once. Sequencing used peripheral blood, obtained in a trial of Ad26.COV2.S vaccine versus placebo. These receptors were collected from a person between 18 and 65 years old who received the Ad26.COV2.S COVID-19 vaccine or a placebo. The CDR3 runs from the conserved cysteine through the conserved F or W. D genes are given only for firm matches. The size field is filled for only some rows; it gives once, few, many or a size class.

V gene	J gene	clone size	D gene	CDR3 protein	CDR3 DNA
TRBV28	TRBJ2-2	NA	NA	CASRQGRNTGELFF	TGTGCCAGCAGACAGGGACGGAACACCGGGGAGCTGTTTTTT
TRBV18	TRBJ2-7	once	NA	CASSPQGGYEQYF	TGTGCCAGCTCACCCCAGGGAGGCTACGAGCAGTACTTC
TRBV7-9	TRBJ2-7	NA	TRBD1	CASSSDRADEQYF	TGTGCCAGCAGCTCGGACAGGGCAGACGAGCAGTACTTC
TRBV5-1	TRBJ1-6	NA	NA	CASRSRGEDSPLHF	TGCGCCAGCAGAAGTCGGGGTGAGGATTCACCCCTCCACTTT
TRBV27	TRBJ2-3	NA	NA	CASSSLRGSPTQYF	TGTGCCAGCAGTTCTCTAAGGGGGTCGCCGACGCAGTATTTT
TRBV19	TRBJ1-5	NA	NA	CASSSPAADNQPQHF	TGTGCCAGTAGTAGTCCGGCGGCTGATAATCAGCCCCAGCATTTT
TRBV11-2	TRBJ2-6	once	NA	CASSSRGVGANVLTF	TGTGCCAGCAGCAGCAGGGGTGTGGGGGCCAACGTCCTGACTTTC
TRBV27	TRBJ2-1	NA	NA	CASSLSGVPYNEQFF	TGTGCCAGCAGTTTATCGGGGGTCCCCTACAATGAGCAGTTCTTC
TRBV7-9	TRBJ1-4	NA	NA	CASSLVVGVFEKLFF	TGTGCCAGCAGCTTAGTCGTAGGGGTTTTTGAAAAACTGTTTTTT
TRBV6-5	TRBJ2-5	NA	TRBD1	CASSYSWRTGTETQYF	TGTGCCAGCAGTTACTCATGGCGGACAGGGACGGAGACCCAGTACTTC
TRBV5-1	TRBJ1-2	NA	NA	CASSWKNPAGDGYTF	TGCGCCAGCAGCTGGAAGAACCCCGCGGGCGATGGCTACACCTTC
TRBV27	TRBJ1-2	NA	TRBD1	CASNKQGAAKGYTF	TGTGCCAGCAATAAACAGGGGGCCGCTAAAGGCTACACCTTC
TRBV19	TRBJ2-2	few	NA	CASSIDNSYTGELFF	TGTGCCAGTAGTATAGATAATTCCTACACCGGGGAGCTGTTTTTT
TRBV10-3	TRBJ2-1	NA	NA	CAISNRDSANEQFF	TGTGCCATCAGTAACCGGGACTCAGCTAATGAGCAGTTCTTC
TRBV12-3/TRBV12-4	TRBJ2-2	NA	TRBD1	CASTRTGTGELFF	TGTGCCAGCACCCGGACAGGGACCGGGGAGCTGTTTTTT
TRBV6-2/TRBV6-3	TRBJ2-7	NA	NA	CASSLETRISF	TGTGCCAGCAGTCTAGAAACGAGGATTTCCTTC
TRBV7-2	TRBJ2-5	NA	TRBD2	CASHSGGGDGTQYF	TGTGCCAGCCACAGCGGGGGGGGCGACGGGACCCAGTACTTC
TRBV5-1	TRBJ2-7	NA	TRBD2	CASSDGTSSSYEQYF	TGCGCCAGCAGTGACGGGACTAGCAGTTCCTACGAGCAGTACTTC
TRBV15	TRBJ1-4	NA	NA	CATSRGSGTGQEKLFF	TGTGCCACCAGCAGAGGGTCGGGGACCGGGCAGGAAAAACTGTTTTTT
TRBV30	TRBJ2-3	NA	NA	CAWSVTGGTDTQYF	TGTGCCTGGAGTGTAACGGGGGGCACAGATACGCAGTATTTT
TRBV5-4	TRBJ2-5	NA	TRBD1	CASSSDRPGRETQYF	TGTGCCAGCAGCTCGGACAGGCCGGGTAGAGAGACCCAGTACTTC
TRBV7-2	TRBJ2-3	NA	TRBD1	CASSSQTGAGDTQYF	TGTGCCAGCAGCTCCCAGACAGGGGCGGGAGATACGCAGTATTTT
TRBV9	TRBJ2-7	NA	TRBD1	CASSVGVGTGRNEQYF	TGTGCCAGCAGCGTAGGAGTCGGGACAGGGCGGAACGAGCAGTACTTC
TRBV10-1	TRBJ2-3	NA	TRBD2	CASSGSGGTDTQYF	TGCGCCAGCAGTGGGAGCGGGGGCACAGATACGCAGTATTTT
TRBV11-2	TRBJ2-7	NA	TRBD2	CASSLFGTSGYEQYF	TGTGCCAGCAGCTTATTTGGGACTAGCGGTTACGAGCAGTACTTC
TRBV4-3	TRBJ2-1	NA	NA	CASSQEYRSSYNEQFF	TGCGCCAGCAGCCAAGAGTACAGGTCCTCCTACAATGAGCAGTTCTTC
TRBV6-5	TRBJ1-1	NA	TRBD1	CASSHRGPNTEAFF	TGTGCCAGCAGCCACAGGGGGCCTAACACTGAAGCTTTCTTT
TRBV9	TRBJ2-3	NA	NA	CASTQGVGGARTDTQYF	TGTGCCAGCACCCAAGGGGTGGGGGGGGCCCGCACAGATACGCAGTATTTT
TRBV4-1	TRBJ2-2	NA	NA	CASSRKTDRNTGELFF	TGCGCCAGCAGCCGGAAAACTGACAGGAACACCGGGGAGCTGTTTTTT
TRBV7-9	TRBJ2-7	NA	NA	CASSLEGRLDEQYF	TGTGCCAGCAGCTTGGAGGGGCGCTTGGACGAGCAGTACTTC
TRBV10-1	TRBJ2-5	NA	NA	CASSEDQGGVGQETQYF	TGCGCCAGCAGTGAGGACCAGGGGGGCGTCGGGCAAGAGACCCAGTACTTC
TRBV4-1	TRBJ1-2	NA	TRBD1	CASSDRVTHYGYTF	TGCGCCAGCAGCGACAGGGTTACTCACTATGGCTACACCTTC
TRBV6-5	TRBJ1-2	NA	NA	CASSSSRESAGYTF	TGTGCCAGCAGTTCCAGCAGGGAATCTGCTGGCTACACCTTC
TRBV6-4	TRBJ2-3	few	NA	CASSDGGGPDTQYF	TGTGCCAGCAGTGACGGGGGGGGCCCAGATACGCAGTATTTT
TRBV2	TRBJ1-6	NA	NA	CARGEGGRTRNSPLHF	TGTGCCAGGGGGGAGGGTGGCAGAACCAGAAATTCACCCCTCCACTTT
TRBV13	TRBJ2-7	once	TRBD1	CASSLRDSPYEQYF	TGTGCCAGCAGCTTAAGGGACAGCCCCTACGAGCAGTACTTC
TRBV6-5	TRBJ1-5	NA	TRBD1	CASSPGQGREPQHF	TGTGCCAGCAGCCCAGGACAGGGTAGGGAGCCCCAGCATTTT
TRBV7-8	TRBJ1-3	NA	NA	CASSGGSGGSGNTIYF	TGTGCCAGCAGCGGGGGGAGTGGGGGCTCTGGAAACACCATATATTTT
TRBV2	TRBJ2-7	NA	TRBD1	CASTNPGQTFNSYEQYF	TGTGCCAGCACTAATCCGGGACAGACCTTTAACTCCTACGAGCAGTACTTC
TRBV30	TRBJ1-1	NA	TRBD1	CAWSVRQGALNTEAFF	TGTGCCTGGAGTGTCCGACAGGGGGCCTTGAACACTGAAGCTTTCTTT
TRBV5-1	TRBJ2-3	NA	NA	CASSLSGDGTDTQYF	TGCGCCAGCAGCTTGTCCGGGGATGGCACAGATACGCAGTATTTT
TRBV5-1	TRBJ2-7	NA	TRBD1	CASSLSFGTAIYEQYF	TGCGCCAGCAGCTTGAGTTTCGGGACAGCGATTTACGAGCAGTACTTC
TRBV19	TRBJ1-5	NA	NA	CASSLDRYQPQHF	TGTGCCAGTAGTTTGGACAGATATCAGCCCCAGCATTTT
TRBV5-8	TRBJ2-3	NA	TRBD1	CASSLGGQGATDTQYF	TGTGCCAGCAGCTTAGGTGGGCAGGGGGCTACAGATACGCAGTATTTT
TRBV5-1	TRBJ2-5	NA	TRBD1	CASSSAGTGGETQYF	TGCGCCAGCAGCTCGGCGGGGACAGGAGGAGAGACCCAGTACTTC
TRBV7-3	TRBJ2-7	NA	NA	CASSDSYEQYF	TGTGCCAGCAGCGACTCCTACGAGCAGTACTTC
TRBV4-1	TRBJ1-2	NA	NA	CASSQGQAQNYGYTF	TGCGCCAGCAGCCAAGGACAGGCCCAAAACTATGGCTACACCTTC
TRBV6-2/TRBV6-3	TRBJ2-3	NA	NA	CASSYGTEGTDTQYF	TGTGCCAGCAGTTACGGTACTGAGGGCACAGATACGCAGTATTTT
TRBV6-6	TRBJ2-7	NA	TRBD1	CASSRDRIYEQYF	TGTGCCAGCAGCCGGGACAGGATCTACGAGCAGTACTTC
TRBV2	TRBJ1-5	NA	NA	CASGARDSNQPQHF	TGTGCCAGCGGAGCCAGGGATAGCAATCAGCCCCAGCATTTT
TRBV15	TRBJ1-2	NA	NA	CATSRDWGGNYGYTF	TGTGCCACCAGCAGAGATTGGGGCGGTAACTATGGCTACACCTTC
TRBV6-5	TRBJ2-7	NA	NA	CASSGQGGGPYEQYF	TGTGCCAGCAGCGGCCAGGGCGGGGGCCCCTACGAGCAGTACTTC
TRBV19	TRBJ2-7	NA	TRBD2	CASSTAGGQFYEQYF	TGTGCCAGTAGTACAGCGGGGGGGCAGTTTTACGAGCAGTACTTC